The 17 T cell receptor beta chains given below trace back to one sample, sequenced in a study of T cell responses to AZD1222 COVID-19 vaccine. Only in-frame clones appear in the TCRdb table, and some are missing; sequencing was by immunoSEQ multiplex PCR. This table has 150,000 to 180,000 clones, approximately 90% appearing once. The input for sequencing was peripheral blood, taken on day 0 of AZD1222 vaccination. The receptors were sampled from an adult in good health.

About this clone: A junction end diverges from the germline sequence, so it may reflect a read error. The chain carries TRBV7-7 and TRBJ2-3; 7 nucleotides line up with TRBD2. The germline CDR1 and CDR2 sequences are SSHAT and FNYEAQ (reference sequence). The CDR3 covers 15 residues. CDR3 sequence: CASSLTPGGSDTQYF. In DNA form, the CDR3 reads TGTGCTAGCAGCTTAACACCGGGGGGATCAGATACGCAGTATTTT. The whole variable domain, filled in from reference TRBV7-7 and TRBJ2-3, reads GAGVSQSPRYKVTKRGQDVTLRCDPISSHATLYWYQQALGQGPEFLTYFNYEAQPDKSGLPSDRFSAERPEGSISTLTIQRTEQRDSAMYRCASSLTPGGSDTQYFGPGTRLTVL.

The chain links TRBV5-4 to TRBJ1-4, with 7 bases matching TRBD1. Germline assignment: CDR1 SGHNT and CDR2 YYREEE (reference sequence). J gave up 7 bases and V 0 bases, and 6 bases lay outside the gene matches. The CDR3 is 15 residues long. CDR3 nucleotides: TGTGCCAGCAGCTTGGGGGACAGCGGGGGTGAAAAACTGTTTTTT. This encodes CASSLGDSGGEKLFF.

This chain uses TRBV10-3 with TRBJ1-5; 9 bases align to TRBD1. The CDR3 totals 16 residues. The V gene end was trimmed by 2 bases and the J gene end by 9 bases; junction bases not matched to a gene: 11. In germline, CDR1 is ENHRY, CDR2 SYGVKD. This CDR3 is CAISESVGTGPSPQHF. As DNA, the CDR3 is TGTGCCATCAGTGAGAGTGTCGGGACAGGGCCCTCGCCCCAGCATTTT.

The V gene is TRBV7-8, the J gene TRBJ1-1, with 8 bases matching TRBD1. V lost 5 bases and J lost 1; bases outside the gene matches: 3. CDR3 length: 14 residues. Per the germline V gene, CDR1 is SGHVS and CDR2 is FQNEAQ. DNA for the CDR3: TGTGCCAGCAGCCGAGGGACAGGGAACACTGAAGCTTTCTTT. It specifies CASSRGTGNTEAFF.

CDR3 bases: TGTGCCAGCAGTCGGAATCGAGATAACAATCAGCCCCAGCATTTT. It translates to CASSRNRDNNQPQHF. This sequence joins TRBV28 and TRBJ1-5; no clear D. This CDR3 has 15 amino acids. The germline CDR1 and CDR2 sequences are MDHEN and SYDVKM. V was clipped by 5 bases and J by 3 bases, with 14 bases between them.

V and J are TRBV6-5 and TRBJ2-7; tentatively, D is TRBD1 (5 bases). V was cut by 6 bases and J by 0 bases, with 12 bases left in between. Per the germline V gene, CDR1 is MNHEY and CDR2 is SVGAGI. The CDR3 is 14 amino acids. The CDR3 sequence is CASRVFQGSYEQYF. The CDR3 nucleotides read TGTGCCAGCAGAGTCTTCCAGGGCTCCTACGAGCAGTACTTC.

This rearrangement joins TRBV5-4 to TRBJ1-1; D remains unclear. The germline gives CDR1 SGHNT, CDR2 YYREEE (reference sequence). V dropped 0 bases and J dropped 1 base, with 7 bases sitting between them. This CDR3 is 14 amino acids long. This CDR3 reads CASSLGQPNTEAFF. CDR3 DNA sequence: TGTGCCAGCAGCTTGGGGCAACCGAACACTGAAGCTTTCTTT.

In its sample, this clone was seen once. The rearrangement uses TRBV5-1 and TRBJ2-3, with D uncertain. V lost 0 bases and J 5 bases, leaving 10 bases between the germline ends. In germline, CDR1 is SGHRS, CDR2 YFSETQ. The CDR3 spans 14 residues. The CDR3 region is CASSLASFKDTQYF. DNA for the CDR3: TGCGCCAGCAGCTTGGCCTCCTTTAAAGATACGCAGTATTTT.

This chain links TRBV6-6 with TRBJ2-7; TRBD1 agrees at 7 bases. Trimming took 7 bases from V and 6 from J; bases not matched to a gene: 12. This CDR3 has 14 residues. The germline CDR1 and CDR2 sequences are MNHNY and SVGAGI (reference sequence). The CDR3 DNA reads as TGTGCCAGCACCTTCACCGACAGGGACGGCGAGCAGTACTTC. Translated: CASTFTDRDGEQYF.

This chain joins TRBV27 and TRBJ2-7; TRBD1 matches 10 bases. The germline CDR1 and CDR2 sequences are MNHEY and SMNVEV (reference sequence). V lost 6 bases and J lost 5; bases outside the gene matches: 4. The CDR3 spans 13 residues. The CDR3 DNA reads TGTGCCAGCAGCTTGACAGGGGGCCACGAGCAGTACTTC. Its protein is CASSLTGGHEQYF.

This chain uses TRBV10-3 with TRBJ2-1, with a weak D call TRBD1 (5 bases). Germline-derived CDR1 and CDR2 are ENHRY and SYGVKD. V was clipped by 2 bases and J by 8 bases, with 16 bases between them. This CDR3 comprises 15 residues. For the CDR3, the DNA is TGTGCCATCAGTGAGCCGGGCCAAAAAGGGGATGAGCAGTTCTTC. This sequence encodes CAISEPGQKGDEQFF.

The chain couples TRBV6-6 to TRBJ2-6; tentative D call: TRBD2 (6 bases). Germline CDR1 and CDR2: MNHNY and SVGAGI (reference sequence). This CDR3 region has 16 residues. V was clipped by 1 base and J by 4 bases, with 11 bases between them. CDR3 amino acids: CASSYLAALGANVLTF. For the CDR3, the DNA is TGTGCCAGCAGTTACTTAGCGGCCCTGGGGGCCAACGTCCTGACTTTC.

The CDR3 reads CASSLVGVSGNQPQHF. The CDR3 DNA sequence: TGTGCCAGCAGCTTAGTGGGGGTCAGCGGCAATCAGCCCCAGCATTTT. The rearrangement uses TRBV7-9 and TRBJ1-5; D possibly corresponds to TRBD1 (5 bases). Germline V gene sequence: CDR1 SEHNR, CDR2 FQNEAQ (reference sequence). This CDR3 is 16 amino acids long. Trimming took off 1 base at V and 2 bases at J, with 12 bases between the two ends.

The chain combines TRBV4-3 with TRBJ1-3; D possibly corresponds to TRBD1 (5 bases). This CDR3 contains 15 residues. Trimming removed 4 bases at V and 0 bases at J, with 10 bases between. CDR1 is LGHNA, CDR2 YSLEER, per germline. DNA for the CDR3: TGCGCCAGCAGCCCCGTGGGGGGCTCTGGAAACACCATATATTTT. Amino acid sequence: CASSPVGGSGNTIYF.

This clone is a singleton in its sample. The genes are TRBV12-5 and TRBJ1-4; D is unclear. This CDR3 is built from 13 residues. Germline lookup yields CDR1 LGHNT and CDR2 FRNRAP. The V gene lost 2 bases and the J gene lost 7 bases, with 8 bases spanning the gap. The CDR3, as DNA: TGTGCTAGTGGTTTGAACGGGTTTGAAAAACTGTTTTTT. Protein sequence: CASGLNGFEKLFF.

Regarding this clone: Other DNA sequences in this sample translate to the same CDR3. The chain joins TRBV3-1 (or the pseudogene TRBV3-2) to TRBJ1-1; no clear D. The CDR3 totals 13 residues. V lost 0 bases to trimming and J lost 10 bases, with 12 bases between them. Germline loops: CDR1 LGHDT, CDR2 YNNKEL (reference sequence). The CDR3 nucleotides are TGTGCCAGCAGCCAAGATTGGTCCCGGGGAGCTTTCTTT. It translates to CASSQDWSRGAFF.

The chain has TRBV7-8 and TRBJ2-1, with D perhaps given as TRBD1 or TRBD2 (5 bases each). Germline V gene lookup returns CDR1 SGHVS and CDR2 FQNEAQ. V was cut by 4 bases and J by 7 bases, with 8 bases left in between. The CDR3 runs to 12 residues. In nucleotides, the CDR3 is TGTGCCAGCAGCTCGGGACGGAATGAGCAGTTCTTC. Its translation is CASSSGRNEQFF.